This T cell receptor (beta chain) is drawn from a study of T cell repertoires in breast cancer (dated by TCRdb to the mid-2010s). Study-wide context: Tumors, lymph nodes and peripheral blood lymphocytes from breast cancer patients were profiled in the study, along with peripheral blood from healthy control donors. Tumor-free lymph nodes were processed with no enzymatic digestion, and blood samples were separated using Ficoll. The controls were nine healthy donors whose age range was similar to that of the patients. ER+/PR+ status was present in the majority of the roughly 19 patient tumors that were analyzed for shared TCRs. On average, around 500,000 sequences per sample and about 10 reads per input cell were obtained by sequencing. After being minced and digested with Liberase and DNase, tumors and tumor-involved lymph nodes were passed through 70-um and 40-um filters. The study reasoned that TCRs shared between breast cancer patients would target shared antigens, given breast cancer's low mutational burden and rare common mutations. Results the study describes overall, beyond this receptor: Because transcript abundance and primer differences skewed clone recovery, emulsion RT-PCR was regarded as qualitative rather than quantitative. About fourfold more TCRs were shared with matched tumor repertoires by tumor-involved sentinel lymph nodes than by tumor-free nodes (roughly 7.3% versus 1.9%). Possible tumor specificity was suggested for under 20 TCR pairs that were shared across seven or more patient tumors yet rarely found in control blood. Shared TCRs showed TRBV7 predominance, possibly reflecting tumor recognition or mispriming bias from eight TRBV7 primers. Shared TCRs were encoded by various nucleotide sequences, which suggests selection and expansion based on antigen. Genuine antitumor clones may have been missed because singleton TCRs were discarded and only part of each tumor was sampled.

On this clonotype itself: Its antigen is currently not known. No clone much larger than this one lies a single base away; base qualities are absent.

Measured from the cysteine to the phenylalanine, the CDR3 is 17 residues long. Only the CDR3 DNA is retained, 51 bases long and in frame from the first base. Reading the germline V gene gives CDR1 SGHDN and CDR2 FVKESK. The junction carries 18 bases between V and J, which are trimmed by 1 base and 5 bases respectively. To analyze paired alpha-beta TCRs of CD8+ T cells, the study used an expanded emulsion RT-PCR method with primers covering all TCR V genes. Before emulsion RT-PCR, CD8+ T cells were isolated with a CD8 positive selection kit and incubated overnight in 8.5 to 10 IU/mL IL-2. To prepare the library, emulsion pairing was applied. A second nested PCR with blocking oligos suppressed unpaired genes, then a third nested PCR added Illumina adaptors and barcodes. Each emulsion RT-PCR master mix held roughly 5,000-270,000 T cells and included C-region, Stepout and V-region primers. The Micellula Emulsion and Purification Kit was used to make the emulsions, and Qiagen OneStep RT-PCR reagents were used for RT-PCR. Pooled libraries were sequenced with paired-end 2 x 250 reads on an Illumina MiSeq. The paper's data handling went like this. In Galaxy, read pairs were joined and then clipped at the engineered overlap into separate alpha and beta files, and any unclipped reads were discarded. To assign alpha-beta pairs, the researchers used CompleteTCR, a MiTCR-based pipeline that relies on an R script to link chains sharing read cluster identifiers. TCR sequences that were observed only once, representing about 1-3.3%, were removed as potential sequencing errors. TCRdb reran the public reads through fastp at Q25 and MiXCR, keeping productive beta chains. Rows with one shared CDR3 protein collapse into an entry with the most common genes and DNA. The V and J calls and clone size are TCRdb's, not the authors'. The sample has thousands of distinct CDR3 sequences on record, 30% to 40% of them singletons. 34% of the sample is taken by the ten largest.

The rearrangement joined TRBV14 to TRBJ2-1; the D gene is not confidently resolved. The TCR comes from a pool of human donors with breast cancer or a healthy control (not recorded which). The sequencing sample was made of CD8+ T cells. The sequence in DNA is TGTGCCAGCAGCCAAGTTTTCTGGGTAGGGTCCCACAATGAGCAGTTCTTC. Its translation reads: CASSQVFWVGSHNEQFF.